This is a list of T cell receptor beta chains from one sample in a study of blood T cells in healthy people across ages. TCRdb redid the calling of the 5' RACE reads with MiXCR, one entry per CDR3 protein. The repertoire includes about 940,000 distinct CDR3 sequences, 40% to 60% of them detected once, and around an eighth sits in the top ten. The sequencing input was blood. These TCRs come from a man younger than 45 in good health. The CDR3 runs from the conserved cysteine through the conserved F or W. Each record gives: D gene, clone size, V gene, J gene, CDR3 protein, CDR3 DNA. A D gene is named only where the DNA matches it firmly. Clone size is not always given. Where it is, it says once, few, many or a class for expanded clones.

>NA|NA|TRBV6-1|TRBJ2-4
CASSEANTVPKYF
TGTGCCAGCAGTGAAGCGAATACAGTTCCAAAGTACTTC
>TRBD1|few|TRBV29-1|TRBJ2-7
CNRGHTYEQYF
TGCAACAGGGGACATACCTACGAGCAGTACTTC
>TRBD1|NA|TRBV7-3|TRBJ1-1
CASSLKAQGDLNTEAFF
TGTGCCAGCAGCTTAAAAGCACAGGGGGACCTGAACACTGAAGCTTTCTTT
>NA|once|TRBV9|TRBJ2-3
CASSVGGAFSDTQYF
TGTGCCAGCAGCGTAGGGGGGGCCTTTTCCGATACGCAGTATTTT
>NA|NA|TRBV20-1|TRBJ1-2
CSASSGNYGYTF
TGCAGTGCTAGTAGTGGTAACTATGGCTACACCTTC
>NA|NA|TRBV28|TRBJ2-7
CASGGANEQYF
TGTGCCAGCGGGGGGGCCAATGAGCAGTACTTC
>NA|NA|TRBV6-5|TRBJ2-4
CASRQGTKNIQYF
TGTGCCAGCAGACAGGGGACTAAAAACATTCAGTACTTC
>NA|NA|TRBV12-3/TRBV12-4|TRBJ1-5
CASSLDRVREQPQHF
TGTGCCAGCAGTTTAGACAGGGTACGCGAACAGCCCCAGCATTTT
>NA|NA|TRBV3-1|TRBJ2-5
CASSQGFTETQYF
TGTGCCAGCAGCCAAGGATTCACGGAGACCCAGTACTTC
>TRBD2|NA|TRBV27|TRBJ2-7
CASSLLRLAGTTYEQYF
TGTGCCAGCAGTTTACTCAGACTAGCGGGGACTACCTACGAGCAGTACTTC
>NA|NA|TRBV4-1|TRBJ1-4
CASSGRGGQSNEKLFF
TGCGCCAGCAGTGGGAGGGGAGGTCAGAGTAATGAAAAACTGTTTTTT
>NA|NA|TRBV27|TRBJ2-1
CASSGGWQGNYNEQFF
TGTGCCAGCAGTGGGGGGTGGCAGGGGAACTACAATGAGCAGTTCTTC
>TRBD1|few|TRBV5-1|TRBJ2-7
CASSLDGTGVDEQYF
TGCGCCAGCAGCTTGGATGGGACAGGCGTTGACGAGCAGTACTTC
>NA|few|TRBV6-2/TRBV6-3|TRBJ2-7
CASSYSTRREQYF
TGTGCCAGCAGTTACTCAACAAGGCGCGAGCAGTACTTC
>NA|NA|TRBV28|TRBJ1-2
CASSLGGNYYGYTF
TGTGCCAGCAGCCTAGGGGGGAACTACTATGGCTACACCTTC